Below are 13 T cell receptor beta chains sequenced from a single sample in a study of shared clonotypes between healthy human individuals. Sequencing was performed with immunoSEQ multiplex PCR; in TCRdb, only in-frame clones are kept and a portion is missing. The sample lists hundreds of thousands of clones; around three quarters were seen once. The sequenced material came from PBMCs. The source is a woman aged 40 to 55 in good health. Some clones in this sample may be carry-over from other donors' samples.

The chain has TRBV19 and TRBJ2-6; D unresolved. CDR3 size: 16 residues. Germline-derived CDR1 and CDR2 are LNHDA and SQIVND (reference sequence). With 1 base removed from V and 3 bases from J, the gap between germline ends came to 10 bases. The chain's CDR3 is CASSIGPKVGANVLTF. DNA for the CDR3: TGTGCCAGTAGTATAGGACCCAAGGTTGGGGCCAACGTCCTGACTTTC.

CDR3 loop: CASSLRGPPREQYF. As DNA, the CDR3 is TGTGCCAGCAGCTTAAGGGGCCCCCCTCGCGAGCAGTACTTC. The V gene is TRBV5-6, the J gene TRBJ2-7, with D perhaps TRBD1 (5 bases). CDR1 is SGHDT and CDR2 is YYEEEE in the germline V gene. V was shortened by 2 bases and J by 6 bases, with 15 bases between the two germline ends. This CDR3 contains 14 residues.

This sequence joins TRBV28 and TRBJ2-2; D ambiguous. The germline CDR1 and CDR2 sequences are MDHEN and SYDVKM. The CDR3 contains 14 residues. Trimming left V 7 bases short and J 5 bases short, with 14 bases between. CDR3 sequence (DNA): TGTGCCAGCATAGAGGACCTATGGACCGGGGAGCTGTTTTTT. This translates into CASIEDLWTGELFF.

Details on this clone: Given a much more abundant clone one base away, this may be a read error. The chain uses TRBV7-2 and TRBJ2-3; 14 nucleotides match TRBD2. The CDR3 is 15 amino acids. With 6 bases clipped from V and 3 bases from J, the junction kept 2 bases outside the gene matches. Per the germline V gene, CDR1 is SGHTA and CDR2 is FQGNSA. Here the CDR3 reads CASRWTSGRTDTQYF. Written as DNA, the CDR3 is TGTGCCAGCAGATGGACTAGCGGGAGGACAGATACGCAGTATTTT.

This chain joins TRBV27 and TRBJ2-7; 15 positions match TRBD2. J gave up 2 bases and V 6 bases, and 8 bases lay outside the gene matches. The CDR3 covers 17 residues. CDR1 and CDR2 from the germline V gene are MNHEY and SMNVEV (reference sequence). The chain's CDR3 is CASSRGLAGGGPYEQYF. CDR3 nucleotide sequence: TGTGCCAGCAGCAGGGGACTAGCGGGAGGAGGTCCCTACGAGCAGTACTTC.

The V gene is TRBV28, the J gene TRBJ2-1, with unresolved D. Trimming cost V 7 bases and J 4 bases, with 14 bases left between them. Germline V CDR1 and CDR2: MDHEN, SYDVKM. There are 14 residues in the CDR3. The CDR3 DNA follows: TGTGCCAGCACATTTTCCGGAAGGTACAATGAGCAGTTCTTC. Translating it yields CASTFSGRYNEQFF.

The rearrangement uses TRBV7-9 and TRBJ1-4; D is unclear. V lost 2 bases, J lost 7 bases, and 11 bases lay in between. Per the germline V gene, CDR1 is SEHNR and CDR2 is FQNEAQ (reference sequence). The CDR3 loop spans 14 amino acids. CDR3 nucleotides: TGTGCCAGCAGCTTAAGAAAGGCTATTGAAAAACTGTTTTTT. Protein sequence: CASSLRKAIEKLFF.

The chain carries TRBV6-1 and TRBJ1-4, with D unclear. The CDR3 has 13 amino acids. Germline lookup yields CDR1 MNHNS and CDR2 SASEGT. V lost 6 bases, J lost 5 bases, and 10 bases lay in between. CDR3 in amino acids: CASSSGRNEKLFF. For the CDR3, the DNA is TGTGCCAGCAGCTCGGGTCGGAATGAAAAACTGTTTTTT.

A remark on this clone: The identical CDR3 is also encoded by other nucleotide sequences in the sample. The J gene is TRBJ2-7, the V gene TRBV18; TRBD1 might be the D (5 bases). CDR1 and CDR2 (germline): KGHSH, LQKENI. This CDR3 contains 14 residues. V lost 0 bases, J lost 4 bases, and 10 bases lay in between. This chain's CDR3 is CASSPPGLPYEQYF. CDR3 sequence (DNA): TGTGCCAGCTCACCACCGGGGCTACCTTACGAGCAGTACTTC.

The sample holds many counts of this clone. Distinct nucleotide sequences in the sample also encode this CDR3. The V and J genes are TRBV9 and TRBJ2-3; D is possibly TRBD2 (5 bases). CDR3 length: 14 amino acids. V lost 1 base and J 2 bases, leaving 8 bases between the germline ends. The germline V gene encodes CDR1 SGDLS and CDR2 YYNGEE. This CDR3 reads CASSVRGNTDTQYF. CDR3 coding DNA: TGTGCCAGCAGCGTACGGGGAAACACAGATACGCAGTATTTT.

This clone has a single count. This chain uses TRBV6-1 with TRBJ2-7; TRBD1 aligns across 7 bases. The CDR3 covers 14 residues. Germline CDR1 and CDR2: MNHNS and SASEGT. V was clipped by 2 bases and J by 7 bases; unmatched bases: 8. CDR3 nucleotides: TGTGCCAGCAGTGAAATTTGGGCAGGGGGTGAGCAGTACTTC. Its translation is CASSEIWAGGEQYF.

The CDR3 sequence: CASGSRPAGQSRANVLTF. The CDR3 nucleotides read TGTGCTAGTGGTAGTAGGCCTGCAGGACAAAGTCGGGCCAACGTCCTGACTTTC. The V call is TRBV12-5, the J call TRBJ2-6; D may be TRBD1 (5 bases). The CDR3 spans 18 residues. Trimming stripped 5 bases from V and 5 bases from J, with 22 bases between. The germline CDR1 and CDR2 sequences are LGHNT and FRNRAP. Full variable domain (outside the CDR3, taken from reference TRBV12-5 and TRBJ2-6): DARVTQTPRHKVTEMGQEVTMRCQPILGHNTVFWYRQTMMQGLELLAYFRNRAPLDDSGMPKDRFSAEMPDATLATLKIQPSEPRDSAVYFCASGSRPAGQSRANVLTFGAGSRLTVL.

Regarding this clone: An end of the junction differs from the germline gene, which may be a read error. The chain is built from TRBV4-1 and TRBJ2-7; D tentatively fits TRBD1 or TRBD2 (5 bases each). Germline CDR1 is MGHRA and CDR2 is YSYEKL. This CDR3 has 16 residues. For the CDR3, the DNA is TGCGCCAGCAGCCAAAATCCTCAGAGGGGCTATTTCGGTCGGGACTTC. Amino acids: CASSQNPQRGYFGRDF.